The T cell receptor (beta chain) described here comes from a study of post-analysis software for immune sequencing data (dated by TCRdb to between 2014 and 2017). Concerning the study at large: The recorded disease courses included relapsing-remitting, secondary progressive and progressive-relapsing multiple sclerosis, and some patients had no subtype annotation. The patient repertoires were set against about 10 previously published healthy control repertoires from donors whose ages ranged from roughly 6 to 25 years. A subset of samples was prepared in parallel using single-end sample barcoding, then pooled and co-amplified after Illumina adapter ligation.

For CDR1 and CDR2, the germline V gene lists SGHTA and FQGNSA. The CDR3 starts with the cysteine, ends with the phenylalanine, and has 17 residues. Only the CDR3 part of the read is kept: 51 bases, read in frame from the first base. Ends trimmed: V by 0 bases, J by 1 base; bases unmatched to a gene: 6. This clonotype has more than one count but fewer than ten. What this receptor recognizes is not known. No base qualities exist here, and no much larger clone lies one base off it. The paper as a whole reports these results and caveats: Several TRBV segments, including TRBV5-6, TRBV5-1 and TRBV20-1, were significantly more frequent in patients than controls. Direct clustering with F measure showed strong co-clustering of samples prepared in the same batch, prompting a batch-effect correction. The multiple sclerosis patient group was slightly younger than the control group. Multiple sclerosis patients had significantly lower normalized Chao1 diversity than controls, a result that suggests substantial peripheral T-cell clonal expansion.

The method was PCR. Data came from an Illumina HiSeq 2500. Unique molecular identifiers were incorporated into TCR beta cDNA libraries to reduce PCR and sequencing biases. Per 1 to 10 million input T cells, roughly 0.5 million cDNA molecules were obtained, such that each molecule approximated one T cell. The patient libraries were prepared and sequenced with the same protocol used for the earlier healthy control dataset. Samples belonging to the same batch were prepared together, multiplexed and sequenced on a shared HiSeq lane. In the original analysis: MIGEC was used to process the raw barcoded reads, and molecular identifier groups with only a single read were discarded before consensus assembly and CDR3 extraction. VDJtools was used for post-analysis of the clonotype tables, and diversity was normalized by down-sampling every dataset to the size of the smallest sample. To correct batch-related cross-sample contamination, repertoire overlap clustering matched CDR3 amino acid sequences but not nucleotide sequences. TCRdb cleaned the public reads at Q25 with fastp, built clones with MiXCR and kept in-frame beta chains. Each record represents a unique CDR3 protein, reported with the most common genes and DNA among its rows. None of the V and J calls come from the authors' own analysis; TCRdb made them. The sample table lists some 800,000 distinct CDR3 sequences, just over 45% of them with a count of one. The ten largest clones add up to approximately 5% of the sample.

To demonstrate the VDJtools post-analysis software, the study profiled TCR beta repertoires from the peripheral blood of about 13 young patients with multiple sclerosis. The patients with multiple sclerosis were children and adolescents between about 6 and 17 years of age. The chain is made from TRBV7-2 and TRBJ2-7, with 10 central nucleotides matching TRBD2. Sequenced: blood. The sequence came from a girl aged 5-17 years with multiple sclerosis. The CDR3 region reads CASSLAVLAGTSYEQYF. The DNA sequence follows: TGTGCCAGCAGCTTAGCGGTACTAGCGGGAACTTCCTACGAGCAGTACTTC.